This T cell receptor beta chain emerged from a study of blood T cells in healthy people across ages. The study's findings and limits: Donor CMV status was unknown, possibly confounding expanded clonotype changes. Significant beta diversity loss was already apparent by age approximately 38, declining roughly linearly.

Remarks on this clonotype: Its target is unknown.

Primed by a sample-barcoded 5' primer and a J-beta primer mix, a second PCR proceeded for roughly 7 to 12 cycles. Individual samples furnished no less than 2.5 million CDR3-containing paired-end reads apiece. TCRdb recomputed calls from the 5' RACE reads with MiXCR, one row per CDR3 protein. The table has some 670,000 distinct CDR3 sequences, around 50% seen once; the top ten hold about 13%. Trimming cost V 11 bases and J 13 bases, with 27 bases left between them. The CDR3 is 14 residues long. Germline V gene lookup returns CDR1 SNHLY and CDR2 FYNNEI. The receptor was isolated from a woman aged 80 or over in good health. The sequencing sample was made of blood. The chain has TRBV2 and TRBJ2-4; D may match TRBD1 or TRBD2 (7 bases each). The CDR3 DNA reads as TGTGCCGGCGGGAGAGGGGGCGGGTACAATGAGCAGTACTTC. Protein sequence: CAGGRGGGYNEQYF.